What follows is one T cell receptor beta chain and its context. Its target is not known. The table came from immunoSEQ multiplex PCR; TCRdb's copy has only in-frame clones and leaves some out. The table lists 300,000 to 400,000 clones, 93% of them singletons, with 5.7% in the top ten. The data are from a study of brain T cells in children with intractable seizures. CDR1 and CDR2 (germline): SEHNR, FQNEAQ (reference sequence). With 5 bases clipped from V and 5 bases from J, the junction kept 11 bases outside the gene matches. CDR3 length: 16 amino acids. Indicated time point: blood from clinic visit 5 months post-surgery; TSC patient then seizure free. Only cases whose brain tissue showed the highest T cell transcript signatures were sequenced. Points from the study as a whole: Pre- and post-surgery blood differed in depth, so pre-surgery absences may be undersampling.

The chain couples TRBV7-9 to TRBJ2-7; 11 nucleotides agree with TRBD2. Here the sequenced sample was peripheral blood, taken approximately 5 months after surgery. The TCR was taken from a boy in the first two years of life with tuberous sclerosis and intractable seizures. The CDR3 region has the DNA TGTGCCAGCAGCGAAATCATAGCGGGAGGGCCACACGAGCAGTACTTC. It specifies CASSEIIAGGPHEQYF.